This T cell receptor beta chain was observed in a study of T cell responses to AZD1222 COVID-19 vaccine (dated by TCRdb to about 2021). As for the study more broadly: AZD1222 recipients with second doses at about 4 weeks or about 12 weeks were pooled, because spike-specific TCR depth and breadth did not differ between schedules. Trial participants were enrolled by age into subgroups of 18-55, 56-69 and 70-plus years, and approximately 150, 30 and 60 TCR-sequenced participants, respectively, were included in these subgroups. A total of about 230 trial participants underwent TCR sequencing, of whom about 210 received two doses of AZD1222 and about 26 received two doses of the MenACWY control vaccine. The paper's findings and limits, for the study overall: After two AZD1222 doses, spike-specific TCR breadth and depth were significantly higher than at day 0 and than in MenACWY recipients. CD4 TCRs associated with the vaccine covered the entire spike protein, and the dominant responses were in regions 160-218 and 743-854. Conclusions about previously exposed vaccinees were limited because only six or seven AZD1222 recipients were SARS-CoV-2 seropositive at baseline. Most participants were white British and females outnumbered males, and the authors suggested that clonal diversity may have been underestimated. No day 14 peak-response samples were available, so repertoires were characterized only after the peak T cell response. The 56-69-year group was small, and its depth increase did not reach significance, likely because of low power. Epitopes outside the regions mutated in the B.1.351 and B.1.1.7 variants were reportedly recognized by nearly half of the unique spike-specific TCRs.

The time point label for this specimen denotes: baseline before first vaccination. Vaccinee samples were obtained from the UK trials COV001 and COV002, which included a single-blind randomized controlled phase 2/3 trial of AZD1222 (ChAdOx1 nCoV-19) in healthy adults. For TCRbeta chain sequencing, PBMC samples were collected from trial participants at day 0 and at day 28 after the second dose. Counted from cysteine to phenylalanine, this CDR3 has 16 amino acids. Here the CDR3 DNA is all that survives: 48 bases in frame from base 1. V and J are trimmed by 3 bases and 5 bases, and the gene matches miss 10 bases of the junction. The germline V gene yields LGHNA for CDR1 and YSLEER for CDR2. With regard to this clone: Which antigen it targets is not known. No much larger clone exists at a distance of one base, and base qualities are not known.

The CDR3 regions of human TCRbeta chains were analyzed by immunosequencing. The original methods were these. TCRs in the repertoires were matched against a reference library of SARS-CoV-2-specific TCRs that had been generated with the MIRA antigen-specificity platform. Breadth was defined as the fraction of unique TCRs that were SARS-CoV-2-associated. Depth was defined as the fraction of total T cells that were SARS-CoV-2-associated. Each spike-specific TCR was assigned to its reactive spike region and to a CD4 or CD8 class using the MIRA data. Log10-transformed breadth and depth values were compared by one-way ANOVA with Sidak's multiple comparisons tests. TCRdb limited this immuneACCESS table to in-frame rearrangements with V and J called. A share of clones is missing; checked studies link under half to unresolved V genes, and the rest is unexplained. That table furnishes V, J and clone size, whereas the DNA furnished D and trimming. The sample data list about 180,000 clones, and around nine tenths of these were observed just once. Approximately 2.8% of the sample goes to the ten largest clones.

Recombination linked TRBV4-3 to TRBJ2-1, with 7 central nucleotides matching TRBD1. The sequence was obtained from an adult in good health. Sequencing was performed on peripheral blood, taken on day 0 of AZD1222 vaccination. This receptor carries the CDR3 CASSQQQGTLDNEQFF. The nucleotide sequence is TGCGCCAGCAGCCAGCAACAGGGGACATTAGACAATGAGCAGTTCTTC.